The T cell receptor (beta chain) under discussion was sequenced for a study of blood T cell repertoires in COVID-19. V was clipped by 2 bases and J by 2 bases, with 12 bases between them. The CDR3 is 15 residues long. Germline values: CDR1 LGHDT, CDR2 YNNKEL (reference sequence). Profiling relied on immunoSEQ multiplex PCR, and the TCRdb table lists in-frame clones only, not all of them. The sample has 130,000 to 150,000 clones; about 90% are singletons. Participants came from about 23 US areas, aged roughly 18 to 95 years. Cohort allocation depended upon clinical history that participants reported. The clonotype originates from a man aged 55 to 70 who had recovered from COVID-19. Sequencing was carried out using PBMCs or T cells enriched from blood (not recorded which). The V and J genes are TRBV3-1 (or the pseudogene TRBV3-2) and TRBJ2-5, with D perhaps TRBD1 (6 bases). CDR3: CASSQFSTGQETQYF. The CDR3 DNA follows: TGTGCCAGCAGCCAATTTTCGACAGGACAAGAGACCCAGTACTTC.